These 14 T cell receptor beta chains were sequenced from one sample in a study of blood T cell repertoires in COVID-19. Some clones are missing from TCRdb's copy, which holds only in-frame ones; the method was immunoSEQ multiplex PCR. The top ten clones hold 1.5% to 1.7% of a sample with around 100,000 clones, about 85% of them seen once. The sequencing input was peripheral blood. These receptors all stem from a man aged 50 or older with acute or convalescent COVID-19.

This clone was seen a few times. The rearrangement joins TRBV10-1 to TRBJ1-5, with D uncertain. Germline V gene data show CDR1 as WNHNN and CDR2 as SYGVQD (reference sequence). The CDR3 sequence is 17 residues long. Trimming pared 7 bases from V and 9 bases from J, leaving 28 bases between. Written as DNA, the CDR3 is TGCGCCAGCATCCCCCGGGATGGCAGTGGCCCCTTGTTGCCCCAGCATTTT. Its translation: CASIPRDGSGPLLPQHF.

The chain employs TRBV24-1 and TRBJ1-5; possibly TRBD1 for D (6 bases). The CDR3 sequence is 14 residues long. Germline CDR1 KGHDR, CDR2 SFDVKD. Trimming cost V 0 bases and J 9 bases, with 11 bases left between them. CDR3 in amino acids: CATSDLTGTRPQHF. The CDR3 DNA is TGTGCCACCAGTGATTTGACAGGGACAAGGCCCCAGCATTTT.

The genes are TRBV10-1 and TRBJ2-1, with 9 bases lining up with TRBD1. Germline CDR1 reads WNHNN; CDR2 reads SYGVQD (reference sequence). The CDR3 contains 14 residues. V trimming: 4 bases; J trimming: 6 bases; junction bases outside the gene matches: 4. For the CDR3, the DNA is TGCGCCAGCAGTGGAACAGGGGGCCGCAATGAGCAGTTCTTC. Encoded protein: CASSGTGGRNEQFF.

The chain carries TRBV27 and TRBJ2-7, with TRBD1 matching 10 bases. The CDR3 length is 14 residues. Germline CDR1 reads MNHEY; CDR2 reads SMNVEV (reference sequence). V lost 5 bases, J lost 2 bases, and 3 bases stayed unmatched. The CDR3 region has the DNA TGTGCCAGCAGTGCCGGGACAGGGGCCTACGAGCAGTACGTC. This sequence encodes CASSAGTGAYEQYV.

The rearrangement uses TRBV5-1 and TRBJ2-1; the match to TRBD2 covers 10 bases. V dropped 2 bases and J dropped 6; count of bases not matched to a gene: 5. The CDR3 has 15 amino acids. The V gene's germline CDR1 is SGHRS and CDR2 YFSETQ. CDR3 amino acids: CASSFERGGSNEQFF. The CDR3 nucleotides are TGCGCCAGCAGCTTTGAGCGGGGGGGATCCAATGAGCAGTTCTTC.

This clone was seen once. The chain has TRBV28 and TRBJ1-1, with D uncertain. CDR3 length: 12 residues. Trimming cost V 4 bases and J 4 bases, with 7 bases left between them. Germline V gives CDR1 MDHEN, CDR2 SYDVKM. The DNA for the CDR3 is TGTGCCAGCAGTTCCACATTCACTGAAGCTTTCTTT. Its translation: CASSSTFTEAFF.

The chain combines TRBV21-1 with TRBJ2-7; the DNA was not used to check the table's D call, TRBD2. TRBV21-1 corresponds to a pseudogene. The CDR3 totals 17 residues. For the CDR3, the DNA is TGTGCCAGCAGCAAAGTTGCTAGCGGGGGGCTCTACTACGAGCAGTACGTC. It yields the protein CASSKVASGGLYYEQYV.

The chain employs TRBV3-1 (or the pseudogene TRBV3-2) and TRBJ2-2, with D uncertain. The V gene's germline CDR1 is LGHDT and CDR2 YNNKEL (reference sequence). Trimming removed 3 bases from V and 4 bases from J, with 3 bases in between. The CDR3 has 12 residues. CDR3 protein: CASSHSTGELFF. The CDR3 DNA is TGTGCCAGCAGCCACAGCACCGGGGAGCTGTTTTTT.

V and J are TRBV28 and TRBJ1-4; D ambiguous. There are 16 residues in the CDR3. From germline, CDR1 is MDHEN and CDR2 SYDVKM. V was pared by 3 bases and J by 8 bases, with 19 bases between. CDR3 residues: CASSFPRVPRYEKLFF. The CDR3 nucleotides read TGTGCCAGCAGTTTCCCCCGGGTCCCTCGGTACGAAAAACTGTTTTTT.

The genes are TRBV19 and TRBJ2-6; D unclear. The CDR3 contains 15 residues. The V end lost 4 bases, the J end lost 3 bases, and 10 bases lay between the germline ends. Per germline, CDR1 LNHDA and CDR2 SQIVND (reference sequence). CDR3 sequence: CASSTPDLGANVLTF. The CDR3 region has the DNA TGTGCCAGTAGTACCCCAGATCTTGGGGCCAACGTCCTGACTTTC.

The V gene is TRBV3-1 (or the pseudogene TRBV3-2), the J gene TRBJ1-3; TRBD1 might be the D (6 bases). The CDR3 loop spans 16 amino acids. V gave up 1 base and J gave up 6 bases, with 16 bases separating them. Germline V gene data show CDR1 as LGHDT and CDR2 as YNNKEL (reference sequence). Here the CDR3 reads CASSQGGQGRENTIYF. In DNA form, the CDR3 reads TGTGCCAGCAGCCAAGGAGGTCAGGGGAGGGAAAACACCATATATTTT.

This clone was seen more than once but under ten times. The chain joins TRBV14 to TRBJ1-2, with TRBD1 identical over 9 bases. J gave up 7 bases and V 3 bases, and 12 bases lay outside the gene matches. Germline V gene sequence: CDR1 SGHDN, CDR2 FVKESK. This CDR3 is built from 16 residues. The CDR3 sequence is CASSQGWDRVFFGYTF. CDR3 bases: TGTGCCAGCAGCCAGGGATGGGACAGGGTATTCTTTGGCTACACCTTC.

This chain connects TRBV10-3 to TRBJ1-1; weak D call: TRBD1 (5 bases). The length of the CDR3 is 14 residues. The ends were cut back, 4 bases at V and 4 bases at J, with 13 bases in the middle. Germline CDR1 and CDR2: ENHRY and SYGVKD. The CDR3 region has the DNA TGTGCCATCAGTGCCCCGGGGGGAGGCACTGAAGCTTTCTTT. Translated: CAISAPGGGTEAFF.

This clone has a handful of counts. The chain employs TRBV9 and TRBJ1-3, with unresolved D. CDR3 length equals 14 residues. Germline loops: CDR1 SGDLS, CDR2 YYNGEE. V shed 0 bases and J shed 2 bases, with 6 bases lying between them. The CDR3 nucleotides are TGTGCCAGCAGCGTAGGGGAGCCTGGAAACACCATATATTTT. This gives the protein CASSVGEPGNTIYF.